A selection of T cell receptor beta chains follows, all from one sample in a study of blood T cell repertoires in COVID-19. Measured with immunoSEQ multiplex PCR; TCRdb has only the in-frame clones, and not every one. Found here are some 100,000 clones, 65% to 90% of them singletons; the top ten hold 2% to 3%. Source material: PBMCs or T cells enriched from blood (not recorded which). Source of these receptors: a woman aged 50 to 65 who had recovered from COVID-19. Each CDR3 is given with its conserved first and last residue. A D gene is named only where the DNA matches it firmly. The listing skips clone size in some rows; elsewhere it reads once, few, many or a size class.

v_call	d_call	clone_size	j_call	cdr3_aa	cdr3_nt
TRBV7-2	TRBD1	.	TRBJ2-1	CASSLMTGPYNEQFF	TGTGCCAGCAGCTTGATGACAGGGCCCTACAATGAGCAGTTCTTC
TRBV27	.	.	TRBJ1-6	CASSFEGYNSPLHF	TGTGCCAGCAGTTTCGAGGGTTATAATTCACCCCTCCACTTT
TRBV6-5	.	once	TRBJ1-2	CASSQTGLYGYTF	TGTGCCAGCAGTCAGACAGGCCTCTATGGCTACACCTTC
TRBV2	TRBD2	.	TRBJ2-5	CASGARGGDPYQETQYF	TGTGCCAGCGGCGCGCGGGGGGGCGATCCGTACCAAGAGACCCAGTACTTC
TRBV5-5	.	.	TRBJ1-4	CASSTWGGGREKLFF	TGTGCCAGCAGCACCTGGGGCGGGGGCAGAGAAAAACTGTTTTTT
TRBV11-2	.	.	TRBJ2-1	CASSLRVLSSYNEQFF	TGTGCCAGCAGCTTGAGGGTCCTAAGCTCCTACAATGAGCAGTTCTTC
TRBV20-1	.	.	TRBJ1-1	CSASFLGSDTEAFF	TGCAGTGCTAGTTTCCTCGGGTCTGATACTGAAGCTTTCTTT
TRBV5-1	.	few	TRBJ2-1	CASSLVGQLHNEQFF	TGCGCCAGCAGCTTGGTTGGACAGCTACACAATGAGCAGTTCTTC
TRBV3-1/TRBV3-2	.	.	TRBJ1-5	CASSGRVDQPQHF	TGTGCCAGCAGCGGCAGGGTGGATCAGCCCCAGCATTTT
TRBV5-8	TRBD1	once	TRBJ2-1	CASSPGDRVHNEQFF	TGTGCCAGCAGCCCGGGGGACAGGGTCCACAATGAGCAGTTCTTC
TRBV14	.	.	TRBJ1-4	CASSHPSGAANEKLFF	TGTGCCAGCAGCCACCCGAGCGGGGCAGCTAATGAAAAACTGTTTTTT
TRBV18	.	.	TRBJ2-3	CASSPPSDTQYF	TGTGCCAGCTCACCACCTTCGGATACGCAGTATTTT
TRBV6-2/TRBV6-3	TRBD1	.	TRBJ2-1	CASSYVSGTVNNEQFF	TGTGCCAGCAGTTACGTATCCGGGACAGTAAACAATGAGCAGTTCTTC
TRBV7-8	TRBD2	.	TRBJ2-7	CASSPGGGYEQYF	TGTGCCAGCAGCCCCGGGGGGGGATACGAGCAGTACTTC
TRBV5-4	.	.	TRBJ2-7	CASSLASRIAEQYF	TGTGCCAGCAGCTTAGCGAGCCGTATCGCCGAGCAGTACTTC
TRBV5-4	TRBD2	.	TRBJ2-1	CASRHNSGGQNEQFF	TGTGCCAGCCGACATAATAGCGGGGGACAGAATGAGCAGTTCTTC
TRBV5-1	TRBD2	.	TRBJ2-2	CASSPAGLAGGKGTGELFF	TGCGCCAGCAGCCCCGCCGGACTAGCGGGGGGGAAAGGTACCGGGGAGCTGTTTTTT
TRBV7-2	TRBD1	.	TRBJ2-7	CASSLATGTGGKTYEQYF	TGTGCCAGCAGCTTAGCGACCGGGACAGGGGGAAAAACCTACGAGCAGTACTTC
TRBV28	.	.	TRBJ2-1	CASTPRRTMIYNEQFF	TGTGCCAGCACCCCACGTAGGACTATGATATACAATGAGCAGTTCTTC
TRBV13	TRBD2	.	TRBJ2-7	CASSFMGLREGALTSYEQYF	TGTGCCAGCAGCTTCATGGGGCTACGGGAGGGCGCCTTAACTTCCTACGAGCAGTACTTC
TRBV10-3	TRBD1	.	TRBJ1-2	CAIITGQGDNYGYTF	TGTGCCATCATAACGGGCCAGGGGGATAACTATGGCTACACCTTC
TRBV9	TRBD2	.	TRBJ2-5	CASSVGTSGGQQETQYF	TGTGCCAGCAGCGTAGGGACTAGCGGGGGGCAACAAGAGACCCAGTACTTC
TRBV4-1	TRBD2	.	TRBJ2-5	CASSPFGAGVQETQYF	TGCGCCAGCAGCCCTTTCGGAGCGGGAGTACAAGAGACCCAGTACTTC
TRBV14	.	.	TRBJ1-6	CASSQDQIPNSPLHF	TGTGCCAGCAGCCAAGATCAGATCCCTAATTCACCCCTCCACTTT
TRBV18	.	once	TRBJ1-1	CASSPPFSNTEAFF	TGTGCCAGCTCACCACCTTTCTCGAACACTGAAGCTTTCTTT
TRBV9	.	once	TRBJ1-2	CASSVGGTQAGYTF	TGTGCCAGCAGCGTAGGCGGGACGCAGGCCGGCTACACCTTC
TRBV4-1	.	.	TRBJ1-2	CASRPDSAYGYTF	TGCGCCAGCCGCCCGGACAGTGCTTATGGCTACACCTTC
TRBV19	TRBD2	.	TRBJ2-1	CASGTNLYNEQFF	TGTGCCAGTGGGACTAACCTATACAATGAGCAGTTCTTC
TRBV18	.	.	TRBJ1-6	CASSRGSDNSPLHF	TGTGCCAGCTCAAGAGGGTCGGATAATTCACCCCTCCACTTT
TRBV27	.	.	TRBJ2-2	CANYRGPRAGANNTGELFF	TGTGCCAACTATAGGGGGCCGCGAGCGGGGGCCAATAACACCGGGGAGCTGTTTTTT
TRBV5-1	TRBD1	.	TRBJ1-3	CASSLEGGPRNTIYF	TGCGCCAGCAGCTTGGAAGGGGGCCCCAGAAACACCATATATTTT
TRBV11-3	TRBD1	.	TRBJ2-5	CASSVGTGGRETQYF	TGTGCCAGCAGCGTGGGGACAGGGGGCCGGGAGACCCAGTACTTC
TRBV21-1	.	.	TRBJ1-5	CASSKNSRTLLYSNQPQHF	TGTGCCAGCAGCAAAAACAGTAGGACTCTTCTATATAGCAATCAGCCCCAGCATTTT
TRBV24-1	TRBD2	.	TRBJ2-1	CATSVASGASSYNEQFF	TGTGCCACCAGTGTGGCTAGCGGGGCGAGCTCCTACAATGAGCAGTTCTTC
TRBV2	.	.	TRBJ1-1	CASSVEGSKNTEAFF	TGTGCCAGCAGTGTGGAAGGGAGCAAAAACACTGAAGCTTTCTTT
TRBV28	TRBD1	once	TRBJ1-2	CASSLVGGGGGYTF	TGTGCCAGCAGTTTAGTAGGGGGCGGTGGTGGCTACACCTTC
TRBV28	.	.	TRBJ2-1	CASSPPRFF	TGTGCCAGCAGCCCCCCTCGGTTCTTC
TRBV5-1	TRBD2	few	TRBJ2-3	CASSSGTSATDTQYF	TGCGCCAGCAGCTCCGGGACTAGCGCCACAGATACGCAGTATTTT
TRBV28	.	once	TRBJ1-4	CASSFSVQGLISTNEKLFF	TGTGCCAGCAGTTTTTCCGTACAGGGCCTAATATCAACTAATGAAAAACTGTTTTTT
TRBV10-3	.	once	TRBJ1-4	CAISARFVTVLEKLFF	TGTGCCATCAGTGCTCGGTTCGTTACGGTTTTGGAAAAACTGTTTTTT
TRBV28	TRBD1	once	TRBJ1-2	CASTQGVLGYTF	TGTGCCAGCACCCAGGGGGTCTTGGGCTACACCTTC
TRBV5-5	.	.	TRBJ1-5	CASSLLNQPQHF	TGTGCCAGCAGCCTCCTCAATCAGCCCCAGCATTTT
TRBV10-3	.	.	TRBJ1-5	CAISEERTEHSNQPQHF	TGTGCCATCAGTGAGGAGCGAACGGAACATAGCAATCAGCCCCAGCATTTT
TRBV10-3	TRBD1	.	TRBJ2-5	CAISEAQGSLQETQYF	TGTGCCATCAGTGAGGCACAGGGGAGTCTCCAAGAGACCCAGTACTTC
TRBV7-9	TRBD1	.	TRBJ2-3	CASSQVGGKTDTQYF	TGTGCCAGCAGCCAGGTAGGGGGCAAGACAGATACGCAGTATTTT
TRBV4-1	TRBD2	.	TRBJ2-1	CASLLRGEGLAGGPRTYNEQFF	TGCGCCAGCTTACTAAGGGGCGAAGGGCTAGCGGGAGGGCCCCGGACCTACAATGAGCAGTTCTTC
TRBV19	TRBD1	.	TRBJ1-1	CASKTGGVSTEAFF	TGTGCCAGTAAGACAGGGGGTGTGTCCACTGAAGCTTTCTTT
TRBV5-8	TRBD1	once	TRBJ1-1	CASSRDRNTEAFF	TGTGCCAGCAGCAGGGACAGGAACACTGAAGCTTTCTTT
TRBV5-1	TRBD1	few	TRBJ1-2	CASSLGQGEKYGYTF	TGCGCCAGCAGCTTAGGTCAGGGGGAAAAATATGGCTACACCTTC
TRBV2	.	.	TRBJ1-5	CASSEADGGQPQHF	TGTGCCAGCAGTGAAGCGGACGGGGGACAGCCCCAGCATTTT
TRBV7-9	.	.	TRBJ2-5	CASSLWGGDETQYF	TGTGCCAGCAGCCTATGGGGGGGCGACGAGACCCAGTACTTC
TRBV19	.	.	TRBJ2-1	CASSRTHNEQFF	TGTGCCAGTAGTAGAACTCACAATGAGCAGTTCTTC
TRBV28	TRBD1	.	TRBJ1-1	CASRRQGNAFF	TGTGCCAGCAGGCGACAGGGGAACGCTTTCTTT
TRBV19	.	.	TRBJ2-7	CASSIEVGQEQYF	TGTGCCAGTAGTATCGAAGTTGGTCAGGAGCAGTACTTC
TRBV7-3	.	.	TRBJ2-1	CASSLGAGWNNEQFF	TGTGCCAGCAGCTTAGGGGCGGGGTGGAACAATGAGCAGTTCTTC
TRBV27	TRBD2	.	TRBJ2-7	CASSLSLAGVEQYF	TGTGCCAGCAGTTTAAGTCTAGCGGGGGTTGAGCAGTACTTC
TRBV5-4	.	.	TRBJ2-7	CASSPPGSSYEQYF	TGTGCCAGCAGCCCCCCCGGGAGCTCCTACGAGCAGTACTTC
TRBV5-1	TRBD2	.	TRBJ2-1	CASSLEPSGRDNEQFF	TGCGCCAGCAGCTTGGAACCTAGCGGGAGGGACAATGAGCAGTTCTTC